This is a list of T cell receptor beta chains from one sample in a study of vaccination effects on CD4 cells after COVID-19. Their recognized antigens are unknown. Sequencing was performed with immunoSEQ multiplex PCR; in TCRdb, only in-frame clones are kept and a portion is missing. The data contain roughly 27,000 clones, 60% to 80% of them seen just once; the ten biggest clones take up about 19%. Sequences were derived from CD4+ T cells from PBMCs cultured with HCoV-NL63 spike peptides, sampled before COVID-19 vaccination. The receptors were gathered from a human donor who had a prior SARS-CoV-2 infection. Both conserved end residues are trimmed from each CDR3. Each record gives: J gene, V gene, CDR3 protein.

TRBJ2-7,TRBV3-1/TRBV3-2,ASSQIMGGEQY
TRBJ2-1,TRBV7-6,ASSSYKGPYNEQF
TRBJ1-2,TRBV6-2/TRBV6-3,ASSKHTGYGYT
TRBJ1-5,TRBV6-2/TRBV6-3,ASSLEGQGASNQPQH
TRBJ2-5,TRBV2,ASIDRSGAGETQY
TRBJ2-7,TRBV9,ASSSGPSRTYEQY
TRBJ1-6,TRBV6-5,ASTSRGGNSPLH
TRBJ2-1,TRBV19,ASSPKYDEQF
TRBJ2-7,TRBV6-6,ASSYGRESDEQY
TRBJ1-4,TRBV20-1,SARGTNEKLF
TRBJ1-4,TRBV20-1,SASQGGGHDEKLF
TRBJ2-5,TRBV7-2,ASILHSGSQETQY
TRBJ1-2,TRBV5-1,ASSVTGGDYGYT
TRBJ2-7,TRBV23-1,ASSQSSPSGSSSYEQY
TRBJ2-3,TRBV29-1,SVEAGTYTDTQY
TRBJ2-3,TRBV6-5,ASSDSAGGHTQY
TRBJ2-5,TRBV19,ASSIGSSSRPPFLETQY
TRBJ1-2,TRBV4-1,ASSPRQGQIYGYT
TRBJ2-7,TRBV5-1,ASSLGRETYEQY